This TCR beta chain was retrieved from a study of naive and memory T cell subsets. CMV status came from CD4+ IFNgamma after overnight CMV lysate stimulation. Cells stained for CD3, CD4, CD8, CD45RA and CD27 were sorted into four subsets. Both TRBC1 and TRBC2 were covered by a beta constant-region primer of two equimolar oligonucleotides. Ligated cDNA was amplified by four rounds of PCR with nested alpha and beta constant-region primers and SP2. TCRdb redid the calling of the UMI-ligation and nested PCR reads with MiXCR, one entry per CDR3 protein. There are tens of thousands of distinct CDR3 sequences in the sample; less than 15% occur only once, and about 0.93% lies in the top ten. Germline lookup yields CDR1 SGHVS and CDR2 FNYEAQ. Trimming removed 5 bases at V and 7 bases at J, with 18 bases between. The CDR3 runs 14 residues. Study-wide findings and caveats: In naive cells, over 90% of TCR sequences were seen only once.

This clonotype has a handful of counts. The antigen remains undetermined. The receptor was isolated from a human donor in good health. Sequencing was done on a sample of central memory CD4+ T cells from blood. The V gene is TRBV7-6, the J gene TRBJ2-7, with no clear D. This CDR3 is CASSPTSVTLEQYF. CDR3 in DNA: TGTGCCAGCAGCCCGACGTCAGTAACTCTGGAGCAGTACTTC.